This T cell receptor beta chain was sequenced in a study of T cell changes during pregnancy in multiple sclerosis. Germline V gene data show CDR1 as LNHDA and CDR2 as SQIVND (reference sequence). V was clipped by 3 bases and J by 6 bases; unmatched bases: 9. The length of the CDR3 is 16 residues. The repertoire was sequenced with immunoSEQ multiplex PCR; TCRdb's copy has only in-frame clones and lacks some. The table lists 95,000 to 100,000 clones, about 91% of them singletons. This sequence originates from a female donor with multiple sclerosis, enrolled in a pregnancy study. V is TRBV19 and J is TRBJ2-1, with 9 bases fitting TRBD1. Source: peripheral blood, taken in the second trimester of pregnancy. The CDR3 region is CASSIQTGTGFNEQFF. The CDR3 region has the DNA TGTGCCAGTAGTATTCAAACCGGGACAGGGTTCAATGAGCAGTTCTTC.